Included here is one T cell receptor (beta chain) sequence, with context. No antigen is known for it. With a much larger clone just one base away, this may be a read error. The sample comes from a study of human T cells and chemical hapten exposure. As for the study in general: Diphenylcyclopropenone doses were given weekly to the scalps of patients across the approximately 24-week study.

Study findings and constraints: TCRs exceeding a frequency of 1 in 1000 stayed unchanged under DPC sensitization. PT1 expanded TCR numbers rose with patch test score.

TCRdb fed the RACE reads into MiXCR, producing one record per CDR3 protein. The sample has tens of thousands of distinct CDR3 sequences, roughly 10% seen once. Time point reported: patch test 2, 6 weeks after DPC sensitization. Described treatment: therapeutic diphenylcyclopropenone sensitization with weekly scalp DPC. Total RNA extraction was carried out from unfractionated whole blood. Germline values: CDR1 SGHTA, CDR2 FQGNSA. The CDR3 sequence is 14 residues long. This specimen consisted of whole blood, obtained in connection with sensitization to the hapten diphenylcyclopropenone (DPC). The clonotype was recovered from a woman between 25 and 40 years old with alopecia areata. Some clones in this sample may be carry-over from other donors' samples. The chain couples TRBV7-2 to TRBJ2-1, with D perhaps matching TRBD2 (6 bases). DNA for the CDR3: TGTGCCTGCAGCTTAATGGCGGGGCCCATTGAGCAGTTCTTC. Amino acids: CACSLMAGPIEQFF.